Each of the 23 T cell receptor beta chains below was sequenced from the same sample in a study of molecular identifiers for immune sequencing clone quantification. Each CDR3 protein gets one entry after TCRdb re-called the PCR reads with MiXCR. The top ten clones hold about 0.73% of a sample with over 550,000 distinct CDR3 sequences, approximately 24% of them seen once. Material: naive CD8+ T cells from blood, with Jurkat cell RNA spiked in. Subset denoted: FACS-sorted CD8+CD4-CCR7+CD45RA+ naive T cells. All receptors derive from a human donor in good health. Some libraries in this study had Jurkat cell RNA spiked in.

This chain connects TRBV14 to TRBJ2-7; D remains ambiguous. The CDR3 is made up of 13 amino acids. Deletions cut 4 bases from V and 3 bases from J, with 10 bases between. Germline CDR1 reads SGHDN; CDR2 reads FVKESK. The CDR3 sequence: CASSPYSYYEQYF. DNA of the CDR3: TGTGCCAGCAGCCCCTACTCTTACTACGAGCAGTACTTC.

Worth noting for this clonotype: A junction end diverges from the germline sequence, so it may reflect a read error. The rearrangement joins TRBV28 to TRBJ2-7; possibly TRBD2 for D (6 bases). The germline V gene encodes CDR1 MDHEN and CDR2 SYDVKM. The CDR3 is 14 amino acids. The CDR3, as DNA: TGTGCCAGCAGGGGCGGGGAACCCTCCTACGGGCAGTACTTC. This gives the protein CASRGGEPSYGQYF.

Turning to this clonotype: Mismatch with germline at one junction end may stem from a read error. The CDR3 spells CASSYDLGGNCGYTF. CDR3 bases: TGCGCCAGCAGCTACGACCTGGGAGGAAACTGTGGCTACACCTTC. The chain has TRBV5-1 and TRBJ1-2, with no clear D. Germline CDR1 SGHRS, CDR2 YFSETQ. This CDR3 has 15 residues.

At least ten counts were recorded for this clonotype. This sequence joins TRBV20-1 and TRBJ2-7; possible D gene TRBD2, 5 bases. The V end was cut by 0 bases, the J end by 6 bases, with 15 bases between. The CDR3 is 14 amino acids. The V gene's germline CDR1 is DFQATT and CDR2 SNEGSKA (reference sequence). Written as DNA, the CDR3 is TGCAGTGCTAGAGAGCACTCGGTGACTACCGAGCAGTACTTC. It specifies CSAREHSVTTEQYF.

This clonotype showed up just a few times. The gene calls are TRBV7-9 and TRBJ2-1; possible D gene TRBD2, 5 bases. The CDR3 consists of 14 residues. Trimming stripped 0 bases from V and 5 bases from J, with 8 bases between. Germline V gene data show CDR1 as SEHNR and CDR2 as FQNEAQ (reference sequence). This chain's CDR3 is CASSLAGANNEQFF. In DNA form, the CDR3 reads TGTGCCAGCAGCTTAGCGGGAGCGAACAATGAGCAGTTCTTC.

In this sample, this clonotype turned up many times. The chain joins TRBV5-5 to TRBJ2-3, with D possibly called TRBD1 or TRBD2 (5 bases each). CDR1 and CDR2 from the germline V gene are SGHKS and YYEKEE (reference sequence). The CDR3 has 17 amino acids. Trimming removed 4 bases at V and 2 bases at J, with 20 bases between. The DNA for the CDR3 is TGTGCCAGCAGCAAGCACAAAACCGGGACCCTCACAGATACGCAGTATTTT. Translating it yields CASSKHKTGTLTDTQYF.

A note on this clonotype: A junction boundary mismatches the germline segment, possibly from a read error. V and J are TRBV5-3 and TRBJ1-1, with D unclear. TRBV5-3 belongs to the ORF category, with a function that is uncertain. The CDR3 extends over 12 amino acids. The CDR3 loop is CASSLTTTGAFF. CDR3 nucleotide sequence: TGTGCCAGCAGCTTGACGACCACTGGAGCTTTCTTT.

This clonotype was counted many times. This chain links TRBV7-9 with TRBJ2-3; TRBD2 matches 13 bases. J lost 5 bases, V lost 5 bases, and 7 bases had no gene match. This CDR3 comprises 16 residues. Germline V CDR1 and CDR2: SEHNR, FQNEAQ (reference sequence). The CDR3 loop is CASSQTSGRSRDTQYF. CDR3 bases: TGTGCCAGCAGCCAGACTAGCGGGAGGAGTAGAGATACGCAGTATTTT.

This clonotype was found a few times. The chain uses TRBV20-1 and TRBJ2-7; TRBD2 might be the D (7 bases). The CDR3 covers 14 residues. Looked up from germline, CDR1 is DFQATT and CDR2 is SNEGSKA (reference sequence). V was clipped by 1 base and J by 4 bases, with 14 bases between them. CDR3 sequence: CSARGAGAVYEQYF. The CDR3, as DNA: TGCAGTGCTAGAGGTGCGGGGGCGGTGTACGAGCAGTACTTC.

At least ten counts were recorded for this clonotype. This chain uses TRBV30 with TRBJ2-7; tentative D call: TRBD1 (5 bases). The CDR3 covers 15 residues. The V end lost 4 bases, the J end lost 3 bases, and 19 bases lay between the germline ends. Germline CDR1 and CDR2: GTSNPN and SVGIG (reference sequence). CDR3 sequence reads: CAWNLGIGVNYEQYF. CDR3 in DNA: TGTGCCTGGAACCTAGGAATAGGGGTGAACTACGAGCAGTACTTC.

This clonotype was detected many times. For the CDR3, the DNA is TGTGCCAGCAGCCCCCGTAGCGGGGGAAGCACAGATACGCAGTATTTT. Translating it yields CASSPRSGGSTDTQYF. The chain couples TRBV11-2 to TRBJ2-3; 9 bases are a match to TRBD2. The germline gives CDR1 SGHAT, CDR2 FQNNGV. The CDR3 is made up of 16 amino acids. With V trimmed by 5 bases and J by 0 bases, 6 bases remained unmatched.

This sequence joins TRBV12-3 or TRBV12-4 and TRBJ2-1; D might be TRBD1 (5 bases). V shed 3 bases and J shed 6 bases, with 9 bases lying between them. The CDR3 is made up of 13 amino acids. DNA for the CDR3: TGTGCCAGCAGTTTTACTGGGGCCAATGAGCAGTTCTTC. Translated: CASSFTGANEQFF.

This clonotype was found many times. This chain connects TRBV7-9 to TRBJ1-1; D remains unclear. Looked up from germline, CDR1 is SEHNR and CDR2 is FQNEAQ (reference sequence). Trimming took off 5 bases at V and 1 base at J, with 5 bases between the two ends. There are 12 residues in the CDR3. The chain's CDR3 is CASSPTNTEAFF. CDR3 DNA sequence: TGTGCCAGCAGCCCCACGAACACTGAAGCTTTCTTT.

The genes are TRBV29-1 and TRBJ1-2; 8 bases are shared with TRBD1. The CDR3 runs 14 residues. V lost 6 bases, J lost 2 bases, and 8 bases stayed unmatched. Germline CDR1 is SQVTM and CDR2 is ANQGSEA. The CDR3 DNA reads TGCAGCGTGTCTATCACAGGGGGAAACTATGGCTACACCTTC. The encoded protein is CSVSITGGNYGYTF.

Here the CDR3 reads CASTPNQGEGSYNEQFF. CDR3 sequence (DNA): TGTGCCAGTACCCCCAACCAGGGAGAAGGGTCTTACAATGAGCAGTTCTTC. The genes are TRBV19 and TRBJ2-1, with D perhaps being TRBD1 or TRBD2 (5 bases each). The germline CDR1 and CDR2 sequences are LNHDA and SQIVND (reference sequence). The V gene lost 7 bases and the J gene lost 4 bases, with 23 bases spanning the gap. The CDR3 runs 17 residues.

This clonotype came up many times. The J gene is TRBJ1-6, the V gene TRBV6-6; no clear D. There are 15 residues in the CDR3. The germline CDR1 and CDR2 sequences are MNHNY and SVGAGI (reference sequence). V shed 2 bases and J shed 8 bases, with 13 bases lying between them. This chain's CDR3 is CASSYRGSGDSPLHF. CDR3 in DNA: TGTGCCAGCAGTTACCGGGGATCCGGGGATTCACCCCTCCACTTT.

The chain recombines TRBV4-3 with TRBJ1-1; no clear D. Germline CDR1 is LGHNA and CDR2 is YSLEER. This CDR3 comprises 12 residues. The V end lost 3 bases, the J end lost 5 bases, and 7 bases lay between the germline ends. This CDR3 is CASSHLGTEAFF. CDR3 in DNA: TGCGCCAGCAGCCACCTGGGGACTGAAGCTTTCTTT.

V gene TRBV6-5 combines with J gene TRBJ1-1, with D possibly TRBD1 on 5 matching bases. The CDR3 spans 13 residues. Trimming pared 7 bases from V and 4 bases from J, leaving 13 bases between. CDR1 and CDR2 (germline): MNHEY, SVGAGI. The CDR3 region is CASNTRGVTEAFF. The CDR3, as DNA: TGTGCCAGCAATACCAGAGGGGTCACTGAAGCTTTCTTT.

This rearrangement joins TRBV30 to TRBJ1-5; D is possibly TRBD1 (5 bases). Trimming pared 5 bases from V and 4 bases from J, leaving 18 bases between. The CDR3 has 15 amino acids. The germline gives CDR1 GTSNPN, CDR2 SVGIG (reference sequence). As DNA, the CDR3 is TGTGCCTGGGGCCGAACCAGGGATGGGAATCAGCCCCAGCATTTT. As protein: CAWGRTRDGNQPQHF.

This clonotype was counted only a few times. V is TRBV13 and J is TRBJ2-5, with unresolved D. V was shortened by 4 bases and J by 2 bases, with 11 bases between the two germline ends. CDR3 length equals 14 residues. Per the germline V gene, CDR1 is PRHDT and CDR2 is FYEKMQ (reference sequence). The DNA of the CDR3 is TGTGCCAGCAGCTCGACATTTTTACAAGAGACCCAGTACTTC. Translating gives CASSSTFLQETQYF.

As for this clonotype: Being one base from a much bigger clone, this may be a read error. The chain has TRBV20-1 and TRBJ2-3, with a possible D match to TRBD2 (6 bases). With 6 bases removed from V and 5 bases from J, the gap between germline ends came to 18 bases. The length of the CDR3 is 14 residues. Germline CDR1 and CDR2: DFQATT and SNEGSKA (reference sequence). CDR3 sequence reads: CSAGRDRGRDTQYF. The CDR3 DNA reads TGCAGTGCCGGGCGGGACCGGGGAAGAGATACGCAGTATTTT.

This clonotype turned up a few times. This sequence joins TRBV19 and TRBJ1-5; TRBD1 matches at 11 bases. After removal of 1 base from V and 2 bases from J, the junction contained 7 bases not matched to a gene. The CDR3 totals 18 residues. In germline, CDR1 is LNHDA, CDR2 SQIVND (reference sequence). Here the CDR3 reads CASSIAGTGGRGNQPQHF. Written as DNA, the CDR3 is TGTGCCAGTAGTATAGCCGGGACAGGGGGTCGGGGCAATCAGCCCCAGCATTTT.

This clonotype occurred many times. J is TRBJ2-3 and V is TRBV28; TRBD2 agrees at 12 bases. Per the germline V gene, CDR1 is MDHEN and CDR2 is SYDVKM. Trimming took 4 bases from V and 2 from J; bases not matched to a gene: 4. The CDR3 contains 16 residues. The CDR3 DNA reads TGTGCCAGCAGTTCCCGGACTAGCGGGGCCACAGATACGCAGTATTTT. It encodes CASSSRTSGATDTQYF.